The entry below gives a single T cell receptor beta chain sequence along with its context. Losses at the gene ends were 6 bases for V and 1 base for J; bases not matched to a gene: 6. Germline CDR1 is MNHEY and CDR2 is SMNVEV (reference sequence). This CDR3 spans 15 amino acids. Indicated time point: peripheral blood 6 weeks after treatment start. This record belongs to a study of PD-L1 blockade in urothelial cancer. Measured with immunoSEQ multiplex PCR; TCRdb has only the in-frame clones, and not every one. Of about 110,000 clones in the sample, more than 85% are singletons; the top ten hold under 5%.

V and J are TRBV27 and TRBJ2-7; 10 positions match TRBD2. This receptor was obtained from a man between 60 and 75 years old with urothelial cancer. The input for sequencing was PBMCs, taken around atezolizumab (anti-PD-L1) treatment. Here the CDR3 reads CASRITSGVSYEQYF. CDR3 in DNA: TGTGCCAGCAGAATAACTAGCGGGGTGTCCTACGAGCAGTACTTC.